This T cell receptor (beta chain) was sequenced for a study of shared clonotypes between healthy human individuals. Data came from immunoSEQ multiplex PCR; TCRdb stores just in-frame clones and leaves some out. This table holds 190,000 or so clones, about 66% found once. The CDR3 runs 16 residues. From germline, CDR1 is SGHRS and CDR2 YFSETQ. Trimming removed 3 bases at V and 2 bases at J, with 12 bases between. This sequence joins TRBV5-1 and TRBJ2-6; tentatively, D is TRBD1 or TRBD2 (6 bases each). Specimen: memory CD4+ T cells sorted from blood. As for subset: CD45RA-negative fraction. This clonotype was sampled from a man aged 25 to 45 in good health. The CDR3 DNA reads as TGCGCCAGCAGCTGGTTGGGGGGCGCTGGGGCCAACGTCCTGACTTTC. This sequence encodes CASSWLGGAGANVLTF.